These T cell receptor beta chains were read from a single sample in a study of shared clonotypes between healthy human individuals. Generated by immunoSEQ multiplex PCR, the TCRdb table keeps only in-frame clones and is missing some. The table shows roughly 720,000 clones, with about 90% occurring only once. Sequencing was carried out using memory CD8+ T cells from PBMCs. The receptors originated from a man younger than 35 in good health. Some clones in this sample may be carry-over from other donors' samples. The CDR3 runs from the conserved cysteine through the conserved F or W. The D gene is left open where the match is weak. Size tells how often a clone was seen (once, few, many) or the class of an expanded clone, and some rows leave it out.

clone_size: NA; v_call: TRBV6-1; d_call: TRBD1; j_call: TRBJ1-1; cdr3_aa: CASSEGDRGSTEAFF; cdr3_nt: TGTGCCAGCAGTGAAGGGGACAGGGGGAGCACTGAAGCTTTCTTT
clone_size: NA; v_call: TRBV18; d_call: NA; j_call: TRBJ2-7; cdr3_aa: CASSPRQVKTNYEQYF; cdr3_nt: TGTGCCAGCTCACCACGCCAGGTCAAGACTAACTACGAGCAGTACTTC
clone_size: NA; v_call: TRBV28; d_call: NA; j_call: TRBJ1-1; cdr3_aa: CASSLTGNTEAFF; cdr3_nt: TGTGCCAGCAGTTTAACTGGGAACACTGAAGCTTTCTTT
clone_size: NA; v_call: TRBV11-2; d_call: TRBD1; j_call: TRBJ2-1; cdr3_aa: CASSNRDRTTKYNEQFF; cdr3_nt: TGTGCCAGCAGCAACCGGGACAGAACTACGAAGTACAATGAGCAGTTCTTC
clone_size: NA; v_call: TRBV19; d_call: NA; j_call: TRBJ2-7; cdr3_aa: CASSMDGPLWEQYF; cdr3_nt: TGTGCCAGTAGTATGGACGGCCCCCTATGGGAGCAGTACTTC
clone_size: NA; v_call: TRBV27; d_call: NA; j_call: TRBJ2-3; cdr3_aa: CASSLLGLPTDTQYF; cdr3_nt: TGTGCCAGCAGTTTGCTTGGGCTCCCAACAGATACGCAGTATTTT
clone_size: NA; v_call: TRBV7-3; d_call: NA; j_call: TRBJ2-2; cdr3_aa: CASSPRGGQNTGELFF; cdr3_nt: TGTGCCAGCAGCCCGCGAGGTGGACAGAACACCGGGGAGCTGTTTTTT
clone_size: NA; v_call: TRBV5-1; d_call: NA; j_call: TRBJ2-7; cdr3_aa: CASSVFGGLTYEQYF; cdr3_nt: TGCGCCAGCAGCGTCTTCGGTGGACTTACCTACGAGCAGTACTTC
clone_size: NA; v_call: TRBV4-3; d_call: NA; j_call: TRBJ1-2; cdr3_aa: CASSRETVSRDYTF; cdr3_nt: TGCGCCAGCAGCCGAGAGACAGTGTCCCGGGACTACACCTTC
clone_size: NA; v_call: TRBV28; d_call: TRBD2; j_call: TRBJ2-1; cdr3_aa: CASSSRGTSGASSYNEQFF; cdr3_nt: TGTGCCAGCAGTTCGAGGGGGACTAGCGGCGCCAGCTCCTACAATGAGCAGTTCTTC
clone_size: NA; v_call: TRBV2; d_call: NA; j_call: TRBJ2-1; cdr3_aa: CASSDRPNPYNEQFF; cdr3_nt: TGTGCCAGCAGTGACCGACCAAACCCCTACAATGAGCAGTTCTTC
clone_size: NA; v_call: TRBV6-6; d_call: NA; j_call: TRBJ2-1; cdr3_aa: CASSSRDWKLGNEQFF; cdr3_nt: TGTGCCAGCAGTTCCCGGGACTGGAAGCTGGGCAATGAGCAGTTCTTC
clone_size: NA; v_call: TRBV4-1; d_call: NA; j_call: TRBJ2-5; cdr3_aa: CASSQGRLGETQYF; cdr3_nt: TGCGCCAGCAGCCAAGGCCGACTAGGTGAGACCCAGTACTTC
clone_size: once; v_call: TRBV4-3; d_call: TRBD2; j_call: TRBJ2-1; cdr3_aa: CASSQAGSGGLNEQFF; cdr3_nt: TGCGCCAGCAGCCAAGCCGGGAGCGGGGGACTCAATGAGCAGTTCTTC
clone_size: NA; v_call: TRBV27; d_call: TRBD1; j_call: TRBJ1-2; cdr3_aa: CASSHGQGGPYGYTF; cdr3_nt: TGTGCCAGCAGTCACGGACAGGGGGGCCCCTATGGCTACACCTTC
clone_size: few; v_call: TRBV9; d_call: NA; j_call: TRBJ2-7; cdr3_aa: CASSVRGGISYEQYF; cdr3_nt: TGTGCCAGCAGCGTACGGGGCGGGATCTCCTACGAGCAGTACTTC
clone_size: NA; v_call: TRBV5-1; d_call: TRBD1; j_call: TRBJ1-1; cdr3_aa: CASRLTGRNTEAFF; cdr3_nt: TGCGCCAGCAGGTTGACAGGGAGGAACACTGAAGCTTTCTTT
clone_size: NA; v_call: TRBV27; d_call: TRBD1; j_call: TRBJ2-1; cdr3_aa: CASSLSGQPYNEQFF; cdr3_nt: TGTGCCAGCAGTTTGTCGGGACAGCCGTACAATGAGCAGTTCTTC
clone_size: NA; v_call: TRBV28; d_call: NA; j_call: TRBJ1-6; cdr3_aa: CASTPTPKFSPLHF; cdr3_nt: TGTGCCAGCACCCCTACCCCAAAGTTTTCACCCCTCCACTTT